Shown below are 5 T cell receptor beta chains from a single sample sequenced in a study of metastatic and nonmetastatic thyroid tumors. TCRdb ran MiXCR on the PCR reads. The sample lists fewer than 10,000 clones; approximately 40% were seen once. Every patient was untreated before thyroid surgery. The sequencing input was tumor tissue. All receptors come from a male donor with papillary thyroid cancer or a benign thyroid nodule (not recorded which). Some clones in this sample may be carry-over from other donors' samples.

This clone was recorded once. This chain joins TRBV20-1 and TRBJ2-7, with D tentatively TRBD2 (5 bases). This CDR3 is built from 11 residues. Germline lookup yields CDR1 DFQATT and CDR2 SNEGSKA (reference sequence). V was cut by 4 bases and J by 4 bases, with 8 bases left in between. The CDR3 nucleotides read TGCAGTGCTAACGGGGTTTACGAGCAGTACTTC. Residues: CSANGVYEQYF.

This clone was detected only a few times. The chain is built from TRBV28 and TRBJ2-7, with D tentatively TRBD1 (6 bases). V lost 6 bases to trimming and J lost 0 bases, with 15 bases between them. The CDR3 contains 15 residues. CDR1 and CDR2 (germline): MDHEN, SYDVKM. CDR3 nucleotides: TGTGCCAGCAGATCCTTTACAGGGAACTCCTACGAGCAGTACTTC. Its protein is CASRSFTGNSYEQYF. The full variable domain, with the rest looked up from reference TRBV28 and TRBJ2-7, is DVKVTQSSRYLVKRTGEKVFLECVQDMDHENMFWYRQDPGLGLRLIYFSYDVKMKEKGDIPEGYSVSREKKERFSLILESASTNQTSMYLCASRSFTGNSYEQYFGPGTRLTVT.

The rearrangement links TRBV20-1 to TRBJ2-7; D is ambiguous. V dropped 6 bases and J dropped 1 base, with 16 bases sitting between them. CDR1 is DFQATT, CDR2 SNEGSKA, per germline (reference sequence). CDR3 length: 14 residues. The CDR3: CSAFGMQESYEQYF. CDR3 DNA sequence: TGCAGTGCCTTTGGGATGCAAGAGTCCTACGAGCAGTACTTC.

As for this clone: An end of the junction differs from the germline gene, which may be a read error. This sequence joins TRBV29-1 and TRBJ2-1; TRBD2 aligns across 12 bases. The CDR3 loop spans 14 amino acids. In germline, CDR1 is SQVTM, CDR2 ANQGSEA. Written as DNA, the CDR3 is TGCAGCGTCACGCTAGCGGGGGGGTTCTATGAGCAGGTATTC. It specifies CSVTLAGGFYEQVF.

The rearrangement uses TRBV20-1 and TRBJ2-7; the D gene could be TRBD1 or TRBD2 (5 bases each). The CDR3 covers 14 residues. Germline V gives CDR1 DFQATT, CDR2 SNEGSKA (reference sequence). V was shortened by 1 base and J by 6 bases, with 16 bases between the two germline ends. The CDR3 DNA sequence: TGCAGTGCTAGAGCAAGGGACCGTACGCTCGAGCAGTACTTC. It specifies CSARARDRTLEQYF.